This record looks at one T cell receptor (beta chain) sequence and its context. These data belong to a study of T cell responses to AZD1222 COVID-19 vaccine. Profiled with immunoSEQ multiplex PCR; TCRdb holds only in-frame clones, not every one. In the table there are fewer than 130,000 clones, about 90% of which are singletons. There are 14 residues in the CDR3. V lost 4 bases to trimming and J lost 7 bases, with 14 bases between them. Germline values: CDR1 SGHNT, CDR2 YYREEE (reference sequence). This receptor was taken from an adult in good health. The chain joins TRBV5-4 to TRBJ1-4, with a tentative D call TRBD1 (5 bases). The specimen was peripheral blood, collected on day 0 of AZD1222 vaccination. The DNA of the CDR3 is TGTGCCAGCAGCCCACAGGCCCGGGGTGAAAAACTGTTTTTT. Amino acid sequence: CASSPQARGEKLFF.